This TCR beta chain was documented in a study of shared clonotypes between healthy human individuals (dated by TCRdb to the early 2020s). At the level of the whole study: A couple of women and a few men aged 18 to 49 years were included in the cohort. Blood TCR repertoires of a handful of healthy adults were deeply sequenced to estimate repertoire size and the extent of clonotype sharing between individuals. Per donor, three plates each were used for CD4 naive and CD4 memory, two for CD8 naive, and one for CD8 memory. Leukapheresis yielded between about 0.94 and 10 billion PBMCs per donor. To increase sequencing depth and limit assay-specific biases, TCR repertoire library preparation and sequencing were carried out by different laboratories using diverse techniques.

CD8 naive samples consisted of CD45RO-negative cells that were positively selected for CCR7, yielding a CD45RA+CCR7+ population without TemRA cells. Healthy HIV-negative adults with no recently reported acute infections or vaccinations were included as donors. Only Caucasian adults living in Nashville, Tennessee, USA were represented among the donors. Blood was obtained by leukapheresis, after which PBMCs were separated by Ficoll-Histopaque density gradient centrifugation and cryopreserved in liquid nitrogen vapor phase. Analytical flow cytometry was used to check the purity and quantity of each magnetically sorted T cell population. Genomic DNA was isolated from each sorted fraction and quantified by UV absorbance on a Nanodrop 2000c. As to this clone: It has no known antigen specificity. No base quality information exists; no much larger clone differs at one position. The same CDR3 can be traced to other DNA sequences in this sample.

Points the paper makes about the study in general: Even with the large sequencing depth, rarefaction of the sorted-subset datasets indicated that sequencing was incomplete. Larger estimated clonotype richness was generally found for naive subsets than for memory subsets. About 5% of naive CD4, around 4% of naive CD8, approximately 2% of memory CD4, and about 0.4% of memory CD8 clonotypes were shared across four donors. The genetic and exposure-history diversity represented was limited by the small number of donors. Only blood was sampled, and tissue TCR repertoires likely differ from those in blood. Compared with non-shared clonotypes, the clonotypes found in all four sorted-subset donors had higher generation probabilities. Pairwise subsampling led to the expectation that sequencing depth would affect the degree of clonotype sharing among donors.

From a lookup of the germline V gene, CDR1 and CDR2 are WSHSY and SAAADI. Trimmed from V: 5 bases; trimmed from J: 0 bases; junction bases lacking a gene match: 1. The CDR3 covers 14 residues, taking in both the cysteine and the phenylalanine. The kept DNA is CDR3 alone, 42 bases in frame from the first base. Using the deep immunoSEQ assay, TCR CDR3 regions were amplified from genomic DNA by multiplex PCR. Genomic DNA extracted from each cell subset was distributed evenly over all wells of several immunoSEQ 96-well plates, and each plate served as one replicate. For sorted subsets, around 0.2 ug of genomic DNA, equivalent to some 30,000 T cell genomes, went into each replicate PCR. Purified libraries were measured with a Qubit 3.0 fluorometer, size-checked on a Bioanalyzer 2100, and measured again with the KAPA Library Quantification kit. Every immunoSEQ 96-well plate was sequenced on a separate single-read 150-cycle Illumina NextSeq 550 flow cell. Under the source paper's analysis protocol: Because the immunoSEQ output included only junctional sequences and no quality scores, the filtering could not be the same as the filtering used for full-length reads. To assign V/J genes and CDR3, sequences were annotated using PyIR, a Python wrapper for IgBLAST v1.9, with IMGT germline references. Reads were filtered out if the reads had weak V/J assignments (E-value above 1e-6), no CDR3, stop codons, out-of-frame junctions, or ambiguous translated residues. V3J clonotypes were defined by identical inferred V gene, J gene, and CDR3 amino acid sequence. The percentage overlap between two repertoires was calculated by dividing the number of shared unique clonotypes by the size of the smaller repertoire. RTK rarefaction, the Chao1 estimator, and Recon v2.1 estimates of unobserved clonotypes were used to assess repertoire richness. Generation probabilities were computed with OLGA for all TCRbeta clonotypes obtained by the gDNA method from several donors. This is the immuneACCESS table as TCRdb keeps it, with only in-frame sequences that have V and J called. A part of the clones is gone; compared with another copy, unresolved V genes explain less than half, and the rest is unexplained. The DNA gave D and trimming, while V, J and clone size come from that table. The sample profile shows about 2 million clones; about 95% of them were found once. The ten largest clonotypes hold roughly 1% of the sample.

Sequencing was carried out using naive CD8+ T cells sorted from blood. The sample's cell subset or site label, in plain terms: CD45RA+CCR7+. The TCR originated in a man between 18 and 35 years old in good health. The chain joins TRBV10-2 to TRBJ2-3; 8 bases in the middle match TRBD2. The CDR3 region has the sequence CASSPSGSTDTQYF. At the DNA level, the sequence is TGCGCCAGCAGTCCTAGCGGGAGCACAGATACGCAGTATTTT.